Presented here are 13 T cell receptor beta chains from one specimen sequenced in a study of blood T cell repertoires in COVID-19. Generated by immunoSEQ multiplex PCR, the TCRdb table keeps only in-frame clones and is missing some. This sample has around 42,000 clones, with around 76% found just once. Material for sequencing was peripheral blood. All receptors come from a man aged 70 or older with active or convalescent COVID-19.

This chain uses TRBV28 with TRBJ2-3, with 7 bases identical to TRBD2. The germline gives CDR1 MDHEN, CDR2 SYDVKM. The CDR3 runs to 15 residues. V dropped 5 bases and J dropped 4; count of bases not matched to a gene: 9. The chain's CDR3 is CASSPPGLEADTQYF. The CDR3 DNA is TGTGCCAGCAGTCCCCCTGGACTAGAGGCAGATACGCAGTATTTT.

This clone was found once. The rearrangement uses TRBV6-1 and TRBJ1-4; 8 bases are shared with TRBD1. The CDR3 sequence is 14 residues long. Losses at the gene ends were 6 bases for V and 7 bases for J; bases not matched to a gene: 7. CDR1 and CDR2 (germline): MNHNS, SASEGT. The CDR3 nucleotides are TGTGCCAGCAGCGACAGGGGCGTTAGTGAAAAACTGTTTTTT. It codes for CASSDRGVSEKLFF.

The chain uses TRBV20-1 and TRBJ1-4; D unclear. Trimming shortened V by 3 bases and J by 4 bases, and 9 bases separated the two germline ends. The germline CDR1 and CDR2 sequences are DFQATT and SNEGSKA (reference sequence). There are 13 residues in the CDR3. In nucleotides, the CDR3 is TGCAGTGCTAGTTTACAGAATAATGAAAAACTGTTTTTT. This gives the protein CSASLQNNEKLFF.

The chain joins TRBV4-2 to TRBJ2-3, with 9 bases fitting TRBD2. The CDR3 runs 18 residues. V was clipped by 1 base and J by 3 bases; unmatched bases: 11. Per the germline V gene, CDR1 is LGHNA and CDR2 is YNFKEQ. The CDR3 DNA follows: TGTGCCAGCAGCCAAGCCGGGAGTAGCGGGGGTGAAACAGATACGCAGTATTTT. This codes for CASSQAGSSGGETDTQYF.

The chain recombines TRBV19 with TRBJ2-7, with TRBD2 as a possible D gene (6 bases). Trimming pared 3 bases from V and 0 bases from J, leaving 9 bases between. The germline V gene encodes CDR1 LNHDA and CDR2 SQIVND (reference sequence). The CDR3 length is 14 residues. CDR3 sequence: CASSMGGDSYEQYF. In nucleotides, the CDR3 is TGTGCCAGTAGTATGGGGGGAGACTCCTACGAGCAGTACTTC.

The DNA for the CDR3 is TGCAGCGTTTCCTTTGGGGCCAACGTCCTGACTTTC. Residues: CSVSFGANVLTF. The chain recombines TRBV29-1 with TRBJ2-6; D is unresolved. The CDR3 runs 12 residues. Germline values: CDR1 SQVTM, CDR2 ANQGSEA. Trimming removed 5 bases at V and 3 bases at J, with 5 bases between. The variable domain in full, with the rest retrieved from reference TRBV29-1 and TRBJ2-6, is SAVISQKPSRDICQRGTSLTIQCQVDSQVTMMFWYRQQPGQSLTLIATANQGSEATYESGFVIDKFPISRPNLTFSTLTVSNMSPEDSSIYLCSVSFGANVLTFGAGSRLTVL.

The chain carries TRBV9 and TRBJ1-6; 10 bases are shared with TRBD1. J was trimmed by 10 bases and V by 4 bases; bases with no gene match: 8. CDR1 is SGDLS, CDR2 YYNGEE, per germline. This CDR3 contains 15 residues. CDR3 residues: CASSSGQGEGSPLHF. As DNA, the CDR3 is TGTGCCAGCAGCTCCGGACAGGGGGAGGGGTCACCCCTCCACTTT.

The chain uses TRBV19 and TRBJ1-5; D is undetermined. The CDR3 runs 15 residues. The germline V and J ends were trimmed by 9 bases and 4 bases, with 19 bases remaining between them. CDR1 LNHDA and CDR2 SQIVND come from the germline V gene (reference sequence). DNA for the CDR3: TGTGCCAGAAGAGGGCAGTTCCGTGATAATCAGCCCCAGCATTTT. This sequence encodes CARRGQFRDNQPQHF.

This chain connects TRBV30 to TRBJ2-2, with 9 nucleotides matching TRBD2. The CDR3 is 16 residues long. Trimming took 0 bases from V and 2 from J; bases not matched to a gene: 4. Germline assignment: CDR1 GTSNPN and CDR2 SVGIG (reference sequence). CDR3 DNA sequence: TGTGCCTGGAGTGTACTGGGACTAGCAAACACCGGGGAGCTGTTTTTT. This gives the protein CAWSVLGLANTGELFF.

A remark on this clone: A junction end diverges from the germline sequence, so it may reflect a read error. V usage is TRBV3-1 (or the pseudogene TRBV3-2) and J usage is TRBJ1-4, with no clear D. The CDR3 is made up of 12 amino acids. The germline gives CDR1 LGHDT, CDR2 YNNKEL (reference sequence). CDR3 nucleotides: TGTGCCAGCAGCCAGGAAGCGGGTAGGTGCGATTTT. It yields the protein CASSQEAGRCDF.

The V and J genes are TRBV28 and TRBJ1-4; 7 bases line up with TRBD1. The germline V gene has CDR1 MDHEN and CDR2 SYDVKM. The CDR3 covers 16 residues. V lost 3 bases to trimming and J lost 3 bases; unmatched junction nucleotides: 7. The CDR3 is CASSFSGGEANEKLFF. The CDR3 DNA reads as TGTGCCAGCAGTTTTTCAGGGGGTGAGGCTAATGAAAAACTGTTTTTT. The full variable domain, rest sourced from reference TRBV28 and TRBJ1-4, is DVKVTQSSRYLVKRTGEKVFLECVQDMDHENMFWYRQDPGLGLRLIYFSYDVKMKEKGDIPEGYSVSREKKERFSLILESASTNQTSMYLCASSFSGGEANEKLFFGSGTQLSVL.

The CDR3 DNA sequence: TGCGCCAGCAGCCCCGGGTTGACTAGAAAGGAGACCCAGTACTTC. This codes for CASSPGLTRKETQYF. The chain is built from TRBV5-1 and TRBJ2-5, with D maybe TRBD2 (6 bases). The CDR3 covers 15 residues. V lost 4 bases and J lost 5, with 18 bases in between. In germline, CDR1 is SGHRS, CDR2 YFSETQ.

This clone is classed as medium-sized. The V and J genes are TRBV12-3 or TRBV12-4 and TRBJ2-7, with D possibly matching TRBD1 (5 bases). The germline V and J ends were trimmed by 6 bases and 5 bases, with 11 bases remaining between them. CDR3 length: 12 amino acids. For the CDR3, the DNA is TGTGCCAGCAGCCATGCAGGGAACGAGCAGTACTTC. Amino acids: CASSHAGNEQYF.